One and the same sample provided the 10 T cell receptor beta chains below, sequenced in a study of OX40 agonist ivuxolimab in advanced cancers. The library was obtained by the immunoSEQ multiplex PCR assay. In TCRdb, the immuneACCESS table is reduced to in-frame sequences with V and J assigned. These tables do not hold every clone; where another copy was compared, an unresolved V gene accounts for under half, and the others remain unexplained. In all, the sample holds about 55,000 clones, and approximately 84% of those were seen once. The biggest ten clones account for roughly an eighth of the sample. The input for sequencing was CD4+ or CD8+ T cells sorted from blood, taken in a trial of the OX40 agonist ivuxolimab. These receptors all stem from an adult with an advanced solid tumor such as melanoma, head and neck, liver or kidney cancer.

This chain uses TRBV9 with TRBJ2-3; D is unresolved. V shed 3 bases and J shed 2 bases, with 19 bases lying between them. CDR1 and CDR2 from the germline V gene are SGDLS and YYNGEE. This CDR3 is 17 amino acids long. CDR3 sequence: CASSAALRGPFTDTQYF. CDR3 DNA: TGTGCCAGCAGCGCGGCTCTTCGCGGCCCCTTCACAGATACGCAGTATTTT.

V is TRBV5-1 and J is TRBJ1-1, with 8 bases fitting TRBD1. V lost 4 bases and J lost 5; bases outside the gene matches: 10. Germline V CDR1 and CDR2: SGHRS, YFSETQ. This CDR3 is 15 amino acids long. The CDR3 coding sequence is TGCGCCAGCAGCCCACAAACAGGGGGTGGGACTGAAGCTTTCTTT. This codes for CASSPQTGGGTEAFF.

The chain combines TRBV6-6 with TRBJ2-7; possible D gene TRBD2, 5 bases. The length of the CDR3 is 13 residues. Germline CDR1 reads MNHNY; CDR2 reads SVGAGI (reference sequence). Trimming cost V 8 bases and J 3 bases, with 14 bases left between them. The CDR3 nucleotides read TGTGCCAGCCTAAGCGGTACGAGCTACGAGCAGTACTTC. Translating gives CASLSGTSYEQYF.

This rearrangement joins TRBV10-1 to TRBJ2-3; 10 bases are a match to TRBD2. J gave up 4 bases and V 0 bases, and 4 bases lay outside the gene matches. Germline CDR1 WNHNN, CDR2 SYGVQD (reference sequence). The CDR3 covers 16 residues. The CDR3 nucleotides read TGCGCCAGCAGTGAGTCTGTGACTAGCGGGTCAGATACGCAGTATTTT. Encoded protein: CASSESVTSGSDTQYF.

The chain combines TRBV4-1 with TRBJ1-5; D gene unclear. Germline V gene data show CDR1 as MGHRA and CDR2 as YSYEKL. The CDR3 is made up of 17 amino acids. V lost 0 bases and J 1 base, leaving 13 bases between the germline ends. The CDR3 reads CASSQDVGRRSNQPQHF. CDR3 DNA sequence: TGCGCCAGCAGCCAAGACGTGGGCAGGCGCAGCAATCAGCCCCAGCATTTT.

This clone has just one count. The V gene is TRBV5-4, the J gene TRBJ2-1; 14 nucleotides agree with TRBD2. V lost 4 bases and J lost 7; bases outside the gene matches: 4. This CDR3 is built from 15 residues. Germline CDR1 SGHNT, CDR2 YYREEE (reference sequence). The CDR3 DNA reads TGTGCCAGCAGCCGACTAGCGGGAGGGAAAAATGAGCAGTTCTTC. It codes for CASSRLAGGKNEQFF.

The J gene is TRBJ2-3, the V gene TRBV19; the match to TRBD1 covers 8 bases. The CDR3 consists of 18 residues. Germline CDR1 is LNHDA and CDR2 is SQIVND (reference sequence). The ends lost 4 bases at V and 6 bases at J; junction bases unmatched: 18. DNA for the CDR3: TGTGCCAGTAGTACTGGGACAGGTTCGTTCCGTTTCACGGATACGCAGTATTTT. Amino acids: CASSTGTGSFRFTDTQYF.

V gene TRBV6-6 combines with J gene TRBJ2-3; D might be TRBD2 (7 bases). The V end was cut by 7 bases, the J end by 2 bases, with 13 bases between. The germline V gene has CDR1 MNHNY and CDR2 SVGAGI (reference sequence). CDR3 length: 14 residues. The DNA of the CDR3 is TGTGCCAGCAAAAGGGGGGGGGCCACAGATACGCAGTATTTT. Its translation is CASKRGGATDTQYF.

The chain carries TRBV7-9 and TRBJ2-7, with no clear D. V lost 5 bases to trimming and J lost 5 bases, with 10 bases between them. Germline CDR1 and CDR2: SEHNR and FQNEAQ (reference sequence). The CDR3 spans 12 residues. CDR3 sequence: CASSPFPDEQYF. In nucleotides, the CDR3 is TGTGCCAGCAGCCCCTTCCCGGACGAGCAGTACTTC.

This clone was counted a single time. CDR3 sequence (DNA): TGTGCCAGCGGACCCGGGACAGGGTCCAATGAGCAGTTCTTC. Encoded protein: CASGPGTGSNEQFF. V usage is TRBV28 and J usage is TRBJ2-1, with 9 bases identical to TRBD1. Germline CDR1 reads MDHEN; CDR2 reads SYDVKM. Unmatched junction bases numbered 8, after V lost 8 bases and J lost 6 bases. This CDR3 is built from 14 residues.